This T cell receptor beta chain was identified during a study of blood T cell repertoires in COVID-19. Study summary: PBMCs, B-cell-depleted T cells, or T cells provided the cDNA or gDNA that made up the material.

Produced via immunoSEQ multiplex PCR; TCRdb's table is partial and in-frame only. The data hold roughly 52,000 clones, with approximately 85% observed a single time. Sample: peripheral blood. This TCR was recovered from a human donor in a cohort sampled during active COVID-19.

CDR3 sequence (DNA): TGTGCCAGCAGCGTCCAGCCGGGACAGGGGGAGACCCAGTACTTC. Amino acid sequence: CASSVQPGQGETQYF. The rearrangement uses TRBV9 and TRBJ2-5, with 10 bases matching TRBD1. Germline CDR1 reads SGDLS; CDR2 reads YYNGEE. The CDR3 loop spans 15 amino acids. The V gene end was trimmed by 2 bases and the J gene end by 5 bases; junction bases not matched to a gene: 6.